These 26 T cell receptor beta chains were all obtained from the same sample, sequenced in a study of blood T cells in healthy people across ages. With a J-beta primer mix and a sample-barcoded 5' primer, a second PCR ran about 7 to 11 cycles. TCRdb reanalysed the 5' RACE reads using MiXCR and keeps one entry per CDR3 protein. Of about 680,000 distinct CDR3 sequences in the sample, 45% to 50% were seen once. Sequenced input: blood. The receptor set was obtained from a woman aged 55-70 years in good health.

The sample holds many counts of this clonotype. This chain links TRBV27 with TRBJ2-1; D may be TRBD1 or TRBD2 (5 bases each). The CDR3 is 15 residues long. V was pared by 5 bases and J by 1 base, with 12 bases between. CDR1 MNHEY and CDR2 SMNVEV come from the germline V gene (reference sequence). CDR3 bases: TGTGCCAGCAGTCCTGGGGGTACATCCTACAATGAGCAGTTCTTC. As protein: CASSPGGTSYNEQFF.

In this sample, this clonotype turned up once. Germline is not matched at one junction end, which may reflect a read error. The chain couples TRBV9 to TRBJ2-7; TRBD2 matches at 10 bases. The CDR3 loop spans 15 amino acids. Germline CDR1 is SGDLS and CDR2 is YYNGEE. CDR3 bases: TGTGCCGGCAGCCCCGGTGGGACTAGCGTCTACGGGCAGTACTTC. This sequence encodes CAGSPGGTSVYGQYF.

The chain is built from TRBV7-2 and TRBJ2-7; D may be TRBD1 or TRBD2 (5 bases each). The V and J ends lost 5 bases and 4 bases respectively, with 12 bases between them. CDR1 and CDR2 from the germline V gene are SGHTA and FQGNSA. CDR3 length equals 13 residues. CDR3 loop: CASSVGTQYEQYF. CDR3 nucleotides: TGTGCCAGCAGCGTAGGGACGCAGTACGAGCAGTACTTC.

There are many counts of this clonotype. The chain uses TRBV29-1 and TRBJ2-1; a weak D match, TRBD1 (5 bases). The CDR3 has 11 amino acids. V gave up 6 bases and J gave up 7 bases, with 10 bases separating them. CDR1 SQVTM and CDR2 ANQGSEA come from the germline V gene. CDR3 protein: CSVAQGNEQFF. In DNA, the CDR3 is TGCAGCGTGGCTCAGGGAAATGAGCAGTTCTTC.

The chain recombines TRBV5-1 with TRBJ2-2, with D unclear. The CDR3 length is 14 residues. Germline assignment: CDR1 SGHRS and CDR2 YFSETQ. V lost 0 bases and J lost 3, with 6 bases in between. In DNA, the CDR3 is TGCGCCAGCAGCTTGGACTGGGACACCGGGGAGCTGTTTTTT. Its protein is CASSLDWDTGELFF. Full variable domain (rest looked up from reference TRBV5-1 and TRBJ2-2): KAGVTQTPRYLIKTRGQQVTLSCSPISGHRSVSWYQQTPGQGLQFLFEYFSETQRNKGNFPGRFSGRQFSNSRSEMNVSTLELGDSALYLCASSLDWDTGELFFGEGSRLTVL.

This clonotype was counted between two and nine times. This chain links TRBV12-3 or TRBV12-4 with TRBJ2-1; TRBD2 might be the D (5 bases). The CDR3 totals 13 residues. The V and J ends lost 5 bases and 10 bases respectively, with 15 bases between them. The CDR3 here is CASSVEEEREQFF. Written as DNA, the CDR3 is TGTGCCAGCAGTGTCGAGGAGGAAAGGGAGCAGTTCTTC.

This clonotype occurred a few times. CDR3 loop: CASSLRGDSITNEQFF. The CDR3 region has the DNA TGTGCCAGCAGCTTGAGAGGGGATTCGATTACCAATGAGCAGTTCTTC. V usage is TRBV5-5 and J usage is TRBJ2-1; D may correspond to TRBD1 or TRBD2 (5 bases each). This CDR3 comprises 16 residues. Germline CDR1 reads SGHKS; CDR2 reads YYEKEE (reference sequence). V shed 1 base and J shed 6 bases, with 17 bases lying between them.

The chain links TRBV7-6 to TRBJ2-7, with 7 bases fitting TRBD1. This CDR3 has 13 residues. The V segment lost 4 bases and the J segment 7 bases; nucleotides outside the gene matches: 7. Germline CDR1 reads SGHVS; CDR2 reads FNYEAQ. The CDR3 bases are TGTGCCAGCAGCTGGGAGACAGGGCGGGAGCAGTACTTC. This codes for CASSWETGREQYF. Filled out from reference TRBV7-6 and TRBJ2-7, the complete variable domain reads GAGVSQSPRYKVTKRGQDVALRCDPISGHVSLYWYRQALGQGPEFLTYFNYEAQQDKSGLPNDRFSAERPEGSISTLTIQRTEQRDSAMYRCASSWETGREQYFGPGTRLTVT.

The chain employs TRBV29-1 and TRBJ1-1; possibly TRBD1 for D (5 bases). V dropped 8 bases and J dropped 3 bases, with 16 bases sitting between them. Germline CDR1 reads SQVTM; CDR2 reads ANQGSEA. The CDR3 contains 13 residues. CDR3 in amino acids: CSTGVAGHTEAFF. The CDR3 nucleotides read TGCAGCACCGGCGTGGCAGGGCACACTGAAGCTTTCTTT.

This clonotype showed up just once. The chain recombines TRBV18 with TRBJ1-2, with D unclear. The length of the CDR3 is 14 residues. The germline V gene has CDR1 KGHSH and CDR2 LQKENI. V lost 3 bases and J lost 5, with 13 bases in between. The CDR3 sequence is CASSPGPGAYGYTF. The DNA of the CDR3 is TGTGCCAGCTCACCTGGTCCTGGTGCGTATGGCTACACCTTC.

This chain connects TRBV6-5 to TRBJ2-5; tentative D call: TRBD1 (6 bases). Near its end, the DNA agrees better with TRBJ2-7, so the J call may be wrong. CDR3 length: 15 residues. Germline CDR1 MNHEY, CDR2 SVGAGI. In nucleotides, the CDR3 is TGTGCCAGCAGTTACGGGGGCCAGGGTGTCTACGAGCAGTACTTC. Translation: CASSYGGQGVYEQYF.

This chain uses TRBV6-2 or TRBV6-3 with TRBJ2-1; 8 nucleotides line up with TRBD2. From germline, CDR1 is MNHEY and CDR2 SVGEGT. Trimming took 6 bases from V and 8 from J; bases not matched to a gene: 9. This CDR3 region has 14 residues. CDR3 residues: CASRRGDLPYEQFF. The CDR3 bases are TGTGCCAGCAGGCGGGGGGACCTCCCCTATGAGCAGTTCTTC.

The rearrangement uses TRBV27 and TRBJ2-2, with TRBD2 matching 8 bases. Losses at the gene ends were 2 bases for V and 6 bases for J; bases not matched to a gene: 5. The CDR3 extends over 15 amino acids. The germline gives CDR1 MNHEY, CDR2 SMNVEV (reference sequence). The CDR3 region has the DNA TGTGCCAGCAGTTTAACGGGGGGGCGTGCCGGGGAGCTGTTTTTT. The encoded protein is CASSLTGGRAGELFF.

This clonotype was picked up a small number of times. This chain connects TRBV15 to TRBJ2-3; tentatively, D is TRBD2 (5 bases). V gave up 1 base and J gave up 0 bases, with 14 bases separating them. CDR1 is LNHNV, CDR2 YYDKDF, per germline (reference sequence). The CDR3 has 17 amino acids. The CDR3 DNA follows: TGTGCCACCAGCAGAGCGGGGTGGGATGTTAGCACAGATACGCAGTATTTT. This encodes CATSRAGWDVSTDTQYF.

This clonotype appeared a few times. The V gene is TRBV7-3, the J gene TRBJ1-1; TRBD1 might be the D (5 bases). V shed 4 bases and J shed 0 bases, with 9 bases lying between them. Germline CDR1 and CDR2: SGHTA and FQGTGA. The CDR3 is 14 amino acids. DNA of the CDR3: TGTGCCAGCAGCTCCGGGGCCCTGAACACTGAAGCTTTCTTT. Translation gives CASSSGALNTEAFF.

The chain carries TRBV6-2 or TRBV6-3 and TRBJ2-7; no definite D call. The germline CDR1 and CDR2 sequences are MNHEY and SVGEGT. CDR3 length: 15 amino acids. V lost 2 bases, J lost 3 bases, and 14 bases lay in between. The CDR3 reads CASSYRMLGSYEQYF. CDR3 nucleotide sequence: TGTGCCAGCAGTTACAGGATGCTAGGAAGCTACGAGCAGTACTTC.

V gene TRBV21-1 combines with J gene TRBJ1-2; the table's D gene call, TRBD1, was not cross checked with the DNA. TRBV21-1 is annotated as a pseudogene. The CDR3 contains 13 residues. The CDR3 reads CASRAGQGHGYTF. DNA for the CDR3: TGTGCCAGCAGAGCTGGACAGGGACATGGCTACACCTTC.

This chain links TRBV10-3 with TRBJ2-2; 8 bases are a match to TRBD1. V was pared by 10 bases and J by 1 base, with 5 bases of the junction left unmatched. The CDR3 has 14 amino acids. The germline CDR1 and CDR2 sequences are ENHRY and SYGVKD. CDR3 in DNA: TGTGCCACTGGGGGGACAGGGAACACCGGGGAGCTGTTTTTT. It is translated as CATGGTGNTGELFF.

This chain links TRBV24-1 with TRBJ2-1; weak D call: TRBD2 (6 bases). The CDR3 is made up of 16 amino acids. Trimming left V 4 bases short and J 3 bases short, with 15 bases between. In germline, CDR1 is KGHDR, CDR2 SFDVKD. The CDR3, as DNA: TGTGCCACCAGTGAATGGGGGACTGACTACTACAATGAGCAGTTCTTC. Protein sequence: CATSEWGTDYYNEQFF.

The chain is built from TRBV7-9 and TRBJ2-5; D uncertain. Between the trimmed V and J ends, which lost 2 bases and 3 bases, there was a span of 10 bases. The V gene's germline CDR1 is SEHNR and CDR2 FQNEAQ (reference sequence). The CDR3 has 14 amino acids. The CDR3 loop reads CASSLHKGEETQYF. The CDR3, as DNA: TGTGCCAGCAGCTTACATAAAGGTGAAGAGACCCAGTACTTC. Full variable domain (outside the CDR3, taken from reference TRBV7-9 and TRBJ2-5): DTGVSQNPRHKITKRGQNVTFRCDPISEHNRLYWYRQTLGQGPEFLTYFQNEAQLEKSRLLSDRFSAERPKGSFSTLEIQRTEQGDSAMYLCASSLHKGEETQYFGPGTRLLVL.

This clonotype was picked up a small number of times. Here the CDR3 reads CSVTGRYTDTQYF. The CDR3 DNA sequence: TGCAGCGTCACCGGGCGGTACACAGATACGCAGTATTTT. V is TRBV29-1 and J is TRBJ2-3, with D hard to call. Germline CDR1 SQVTM, CDR2 ANQGSEA. Trimming cost V 6 bases and J 2 bases, with 12 bases left between them. The CDR3 is made up of 13 amino acids.

The rearrangement links TRBV9 to TRBJ2-3; TRBD2 matches at 10 bases. Germline V lookup: CDR1 SGDLS, CDR2 YYNGEE. CDR3 length: 18 amino acids. V dropped 2 bases and J dropped 3; count of bases not matched to a gene: 12. CDR3: CASSVSVSSGSWTDTQYF. CDR3 coding DNA: TGTGCCAGCAGCGTTTCGGTCTCTAGCGGGAGTTGGACAGATACGCAGTATTTT.

The chain has TRBV6-5 and TRBJ2-1; a possible D gene is TRBD1 (6 bases). Trimming took 8 bases from V and 6 from J, leaving 20 bases between them. In germline, CDR1 is MNHEY, CDR2 SVGAGI. The CDR3 totals 15 residues. Here the CDR3 reads CASGRGQPYGNEQFF. CDR3 nucleotides: TGTGCCAGCGGCCGAGGACAGCCCTACGGCAATGAGCAGTTCTTC.

V is TRBV7-9 and J is TRBJ2-7, with D tentatively TRBD1 or TRBD2 (5 bases each). CDR3 length equals 15 residues. Germline V gives CDR1 SEHNR, CDR2 FQNEAQ (reference sequence). V was clipped by 5 bases and J by 2 bases, with 16 bases between them. CDR3 in DNA: TGTGCCAGCAGCCCATCCCTGGGGACGGCCTACGAGCAGTACTTC. It is translated as CASSPSLGTAYEQYF.

This clonotype was seen repeatedly, ten times or more. This rearrangement joins TRBV27 to TRBJ1-1; D ambiguous. Trimming cost V 1 base and J 4 bases, with 10 bases left between them. CDR1 is MNHEY, CDR2 SMNVEV, per germline (reference sequence). The CDR3 has 14 residues. The CDR3 DNA sequence: TGTGCCAGCAGTTTATTCTGGGGTGGCACTGAAGCTTTCTTT. It specifies CASSLFWGGTEAFF.

Here the CDR3 reads CASKPRDAGPTDTQYF. In nucleotides, the CDR3 is TGTGCCAGCAAGCCCCGGGACGCAGGTCCCACAGATACGCAGTATTTT. The V and J genes are TRBV6-5 and TRBJ2-3; D is perhaps TRBD1 or TRBD2 (5 bases each). V lost 7 bases to trimming and J lost 2 bases, with 19 bases between them. CDR1 and CDR2 from the germline V gene are MNHEY and SVGAGI. The CDR3 is 16 amino acids.